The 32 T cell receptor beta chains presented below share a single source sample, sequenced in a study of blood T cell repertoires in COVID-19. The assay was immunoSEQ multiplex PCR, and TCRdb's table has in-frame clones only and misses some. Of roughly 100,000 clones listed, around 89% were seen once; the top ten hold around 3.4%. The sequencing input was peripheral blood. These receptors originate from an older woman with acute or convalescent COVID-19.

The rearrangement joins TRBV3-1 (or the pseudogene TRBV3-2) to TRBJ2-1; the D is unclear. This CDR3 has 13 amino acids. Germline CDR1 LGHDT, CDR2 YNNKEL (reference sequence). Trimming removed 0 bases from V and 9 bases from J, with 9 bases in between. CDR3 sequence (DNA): TGTGCCAGCAGCCAAGAGGTGGCTAGTGAGCAGTTCTTC. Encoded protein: CASSQEVASEQFF.

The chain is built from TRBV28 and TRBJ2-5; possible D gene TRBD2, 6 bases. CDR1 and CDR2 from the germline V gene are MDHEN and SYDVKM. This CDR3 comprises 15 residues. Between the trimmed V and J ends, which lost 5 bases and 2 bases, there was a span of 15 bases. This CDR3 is CASSPLTREQETQYF. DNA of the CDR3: TGTGCCAGCAGTCCCTTGACTAGGGAGCAAGAGACCCAGTACTTC.

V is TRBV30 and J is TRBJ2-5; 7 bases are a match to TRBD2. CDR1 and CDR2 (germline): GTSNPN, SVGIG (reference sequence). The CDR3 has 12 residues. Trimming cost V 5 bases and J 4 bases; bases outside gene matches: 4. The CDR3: CAWERGSETQYF. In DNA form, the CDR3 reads TGTGCCTGGGAGCGGGGTTCAGAGACCCAGTACTTC.

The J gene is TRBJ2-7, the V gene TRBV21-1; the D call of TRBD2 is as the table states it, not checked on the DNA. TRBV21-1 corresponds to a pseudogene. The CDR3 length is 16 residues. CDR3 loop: CASSKEWRVRAYEQYF. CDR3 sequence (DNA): TGTGCCAGCAGCAAAGAATGGAGGGTGAGGGCCTACGAGCAGTACTTC.

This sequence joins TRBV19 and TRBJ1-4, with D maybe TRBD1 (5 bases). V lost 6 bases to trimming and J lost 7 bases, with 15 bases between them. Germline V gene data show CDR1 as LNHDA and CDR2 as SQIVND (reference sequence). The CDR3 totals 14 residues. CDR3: CASSQGPQPEKLFF. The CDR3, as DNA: TGTGCCAGTAGCCAGGGCCCTCAACCTGAAAAACTGTTTTTT.

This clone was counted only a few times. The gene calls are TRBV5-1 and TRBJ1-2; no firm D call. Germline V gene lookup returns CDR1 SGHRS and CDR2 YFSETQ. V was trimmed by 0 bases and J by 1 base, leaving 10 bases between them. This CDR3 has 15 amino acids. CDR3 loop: CASSLGGNSNYGYTF. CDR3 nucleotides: TGCGCCAGCAGCTTGGGAGGGAACAGTAACTATGGCTACACCTTC.

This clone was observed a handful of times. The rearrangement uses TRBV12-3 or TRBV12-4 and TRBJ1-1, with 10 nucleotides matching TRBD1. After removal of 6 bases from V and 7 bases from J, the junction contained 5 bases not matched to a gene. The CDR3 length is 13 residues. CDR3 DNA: TGTGCCAGCAGCACGACAGGGGGCGATGAAGCTTTCTTT. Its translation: CASSTTGGDEAFF.

The CDR3, as DNA: TGCGCCAGCAGCTTGGGTAGCGGGAGTGGTACAGATACGCAGTATTTT. Amino acids: CASSLGSGSGTDTQYF. The V and J genes are TRBV5-1 and TRBJ2-3, with TRBD2 identical over 9 bases. After removal of 0 bases from V and 3 bases from J, the junction contained 5 bases not matched to a gene. Germline CDR1 SGHRS, CDR2 YFSETQ. The CDR3 loop spans 16 amino acids. Combining the CDR3 with reference TRBV5-1 and TRBJ2-3 gives the whole variable domain KAGVTQTPRYLIKTRGQQVTLSCSPISGHRSVSWYQQTPGQGLQFLFEYFSETQRNKGNFPGRFSGRQFSNSRSEMNVSTLELGDSALYLCASSLGSGSGTDTQYFGPGTRLTVL.

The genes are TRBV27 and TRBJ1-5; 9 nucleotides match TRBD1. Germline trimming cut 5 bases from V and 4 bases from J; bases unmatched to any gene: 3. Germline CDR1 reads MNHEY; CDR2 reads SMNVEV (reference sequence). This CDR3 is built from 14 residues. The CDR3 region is CASSPGTGNQPQHF. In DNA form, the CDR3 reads TGTGCCAGCAGTCCCGGGACAGGGAATCAGCCCCAGCATTTT.

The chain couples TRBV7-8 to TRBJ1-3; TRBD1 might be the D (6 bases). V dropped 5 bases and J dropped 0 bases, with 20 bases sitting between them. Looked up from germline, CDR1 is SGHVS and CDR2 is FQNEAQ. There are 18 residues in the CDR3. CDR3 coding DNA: TGTGCCAGCAGCGAGAGACGGGGGGGCCCGGACTCTGGAAACACCATATATTTT. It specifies CASSERRGGPDSGNTIYF.

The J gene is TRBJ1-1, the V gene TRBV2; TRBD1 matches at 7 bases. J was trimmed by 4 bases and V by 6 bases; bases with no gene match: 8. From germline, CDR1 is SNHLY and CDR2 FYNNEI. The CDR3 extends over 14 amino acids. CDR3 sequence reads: CASRETGTGTEAFF. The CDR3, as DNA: TGTGCCAGCAGGGAGACAGGGACGGGCACTGAAGCTTTCTTT.

The CDR3 protein is CASSEWEVSEQFF. DNA of the CDR3: TGTGCCAGCAGTGAATGGGAGGTGTCTGAGCAGTTCTTC. The V gene is TRBV25-1, the J gene TRBJ2-1, with a tentative D call TRBD2 (6 bases). The germline V gene encodes CDR1 MGHDK and CDR2 SYGVNS. V shed 1 base and J shed 9 bases, with 10 bases lying between them. The CDR3 sequence is 13 residues long.

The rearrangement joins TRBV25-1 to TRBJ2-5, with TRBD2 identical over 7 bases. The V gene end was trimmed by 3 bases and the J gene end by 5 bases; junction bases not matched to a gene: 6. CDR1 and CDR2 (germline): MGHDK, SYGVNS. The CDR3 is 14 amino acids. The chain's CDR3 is CASSEGRVGETQYF. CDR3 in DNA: TGTGCCAGCAGTGAGGGGAGGGTCGGGGAGACCCAGTACTTC.

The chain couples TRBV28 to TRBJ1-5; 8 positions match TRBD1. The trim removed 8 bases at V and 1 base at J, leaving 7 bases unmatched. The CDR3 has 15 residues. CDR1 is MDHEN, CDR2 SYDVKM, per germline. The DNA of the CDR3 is TGTGCCAGCGGTGGACAGGGTGGAAGCAATCAGCCCCAGCATTTT. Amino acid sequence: CASGGQGGSNQPQHF. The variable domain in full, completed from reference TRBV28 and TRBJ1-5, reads DVKVTQSSRYLVKRTGEKVFLECVQDMDHENMFWYRQDPGLGLRLIYFSYDVKMKEKGDIPEGYSVSREKKERFSLILESASTNQTSMYLCASGGQGGSNQPQHFGDGTRLSIL.

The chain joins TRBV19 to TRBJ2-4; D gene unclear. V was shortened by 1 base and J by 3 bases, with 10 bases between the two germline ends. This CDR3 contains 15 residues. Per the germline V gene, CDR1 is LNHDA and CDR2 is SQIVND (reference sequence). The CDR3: CASSIAVDNKNIQYF. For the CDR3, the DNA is TGTGCCAGTAGTATAGCGGTTGATAACAAAAACATTCAGTACTTC.

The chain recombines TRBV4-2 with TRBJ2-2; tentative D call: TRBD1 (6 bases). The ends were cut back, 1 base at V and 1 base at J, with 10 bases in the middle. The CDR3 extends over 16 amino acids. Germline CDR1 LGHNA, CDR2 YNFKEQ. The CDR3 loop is CASSQGLRGNTGELFF. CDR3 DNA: TGTGCCAGCAGCCAAGGGCTCAGGGGGAACACCGGGGAGCTGTTTTTT.

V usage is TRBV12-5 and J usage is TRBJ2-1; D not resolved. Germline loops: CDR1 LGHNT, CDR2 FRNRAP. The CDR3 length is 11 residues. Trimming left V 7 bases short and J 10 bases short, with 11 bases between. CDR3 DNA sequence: TGTGCTAGTGCCACATCAGGCGAGCAGTTCTTC. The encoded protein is CASATSGEQFF.

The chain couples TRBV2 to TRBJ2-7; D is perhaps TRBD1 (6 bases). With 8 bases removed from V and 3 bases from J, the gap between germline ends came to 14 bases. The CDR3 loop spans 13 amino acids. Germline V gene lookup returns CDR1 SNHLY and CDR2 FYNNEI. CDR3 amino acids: CASCRQAYYEQYV. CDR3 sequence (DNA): TGTGCCAGCTGCCGACAGGCATACTACGAGCAGTACGTC.

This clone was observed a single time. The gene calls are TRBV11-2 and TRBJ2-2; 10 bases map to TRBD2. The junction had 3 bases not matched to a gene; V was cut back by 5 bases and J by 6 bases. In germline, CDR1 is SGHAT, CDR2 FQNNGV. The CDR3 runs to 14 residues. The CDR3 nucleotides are TGTGCCAGCAGCCCCAGCGGGAGGGCCGGGGAGCTGTTTTTT. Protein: CASSPSGRAGELFF.

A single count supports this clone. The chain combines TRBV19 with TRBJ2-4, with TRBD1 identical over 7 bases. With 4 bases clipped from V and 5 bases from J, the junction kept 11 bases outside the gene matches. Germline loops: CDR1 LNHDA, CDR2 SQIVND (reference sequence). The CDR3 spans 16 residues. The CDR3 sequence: CASSRQGLGEENIQYF. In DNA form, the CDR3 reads TGTGCCAGTAGTAGACAGGGTTTGGGAGAGGAAAACATTCAGTACTTC.

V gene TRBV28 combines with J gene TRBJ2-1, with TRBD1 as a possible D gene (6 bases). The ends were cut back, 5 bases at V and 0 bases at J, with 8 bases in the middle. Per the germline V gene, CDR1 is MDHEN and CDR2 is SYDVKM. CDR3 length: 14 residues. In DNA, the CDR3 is TGTGCCAGCAGTGAAGGGGGCTCCTACAATGAGCAGTTCTTC. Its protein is CASSEGGSYNEQFF.

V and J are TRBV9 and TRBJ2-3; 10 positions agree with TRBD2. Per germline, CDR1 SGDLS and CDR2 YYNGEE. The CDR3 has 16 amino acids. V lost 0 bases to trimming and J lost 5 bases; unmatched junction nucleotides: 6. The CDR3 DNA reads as TGTGCCAGCAGCGTAGCAGCGGGAGGGCCTCAAGATACGCAGTATTTT. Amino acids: CASSVAAGGPQDTQYF.

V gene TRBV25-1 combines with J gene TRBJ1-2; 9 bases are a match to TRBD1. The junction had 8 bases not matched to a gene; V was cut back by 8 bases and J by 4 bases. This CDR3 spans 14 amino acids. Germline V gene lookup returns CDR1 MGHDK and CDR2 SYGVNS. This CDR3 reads CASSGTGNIYGYTF. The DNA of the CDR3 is TGTGCCAGCTCCGGGACAGGGAACATCTATGGCTACACCTTC.

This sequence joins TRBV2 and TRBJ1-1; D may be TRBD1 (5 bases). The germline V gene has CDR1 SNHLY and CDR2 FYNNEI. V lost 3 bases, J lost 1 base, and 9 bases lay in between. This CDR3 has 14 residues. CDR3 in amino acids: CASSDPGGNTEAFF. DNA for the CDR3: TGTGCCAGCAGTGACCCCGGGGGGAACACTGAAGCTTTCTTT.

This CDR3 reads CAISEPPGISGNTIYF. In nucleotides, the CDR3 is TGTGCCATCAGTGAGCCCCCAGGGATTTCCGGAAACACCATATATTTT. V and J are TRBV10-3 and TRBJ1-3, with D perhaps matching TRBD1 (5 bases). The V end lost 2 bases, the J end lost 4 bases, and 15 bases lay between the germline ends. CDR3 length: 16 residues. Germline CDR1 reads ENHRY; CDR2 reads SYGVKD.

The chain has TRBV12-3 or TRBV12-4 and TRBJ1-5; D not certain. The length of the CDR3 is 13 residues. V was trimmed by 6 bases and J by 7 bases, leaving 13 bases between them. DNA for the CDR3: TGTGCCAGCAGCCCCCGATGGGAGCAGCCCCAGCATTTT. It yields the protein CASSPRWEQPQHF.

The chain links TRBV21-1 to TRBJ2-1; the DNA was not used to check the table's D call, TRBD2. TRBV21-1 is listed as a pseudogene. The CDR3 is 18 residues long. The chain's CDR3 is CASSMGPGLAGGGDEQFF. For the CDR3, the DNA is TGTGCCAGCAGCATGGGTCCGGGACTAGCGGGAGGGGGGGATGAGCAGTTCTTC.

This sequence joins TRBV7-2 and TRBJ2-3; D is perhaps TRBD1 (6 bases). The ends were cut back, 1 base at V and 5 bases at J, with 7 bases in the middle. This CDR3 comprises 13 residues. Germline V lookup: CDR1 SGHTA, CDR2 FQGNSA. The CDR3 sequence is CASSLGGRDTQYF. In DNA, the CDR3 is TGTGCCAGCAGCTTAGGGGGGCGAGATACGCAGTATTTT.

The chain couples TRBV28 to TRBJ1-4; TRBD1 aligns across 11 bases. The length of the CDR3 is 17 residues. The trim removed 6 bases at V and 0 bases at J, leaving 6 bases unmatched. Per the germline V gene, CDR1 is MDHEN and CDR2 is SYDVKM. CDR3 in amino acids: CASRRPGQGATNEKLFF. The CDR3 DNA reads TGTGCCAGCAGACGACCGGGACAGGGGGCAACTAATGAAAAACTGTTTTTT.

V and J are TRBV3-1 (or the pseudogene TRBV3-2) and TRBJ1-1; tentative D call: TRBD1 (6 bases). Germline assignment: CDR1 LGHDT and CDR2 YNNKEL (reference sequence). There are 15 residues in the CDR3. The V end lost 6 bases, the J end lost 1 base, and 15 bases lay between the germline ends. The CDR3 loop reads CASRAIPQGNTEAFF. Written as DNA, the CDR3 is TGTGCCAGCAGAGCAATCCCACAGGGGAACACTGAAGCTTTCTTT.

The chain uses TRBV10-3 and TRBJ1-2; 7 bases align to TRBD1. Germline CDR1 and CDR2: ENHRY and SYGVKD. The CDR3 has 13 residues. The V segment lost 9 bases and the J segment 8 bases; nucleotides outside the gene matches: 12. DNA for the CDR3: TGTGCCATAGGACAGGAGGGGAATGTAGGCTACACCTTC. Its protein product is CAIGQEGNVGYTF.

This CDR3 is CASSQEAVLVDEQFF. CDR3 in DNA: TGCGCCAGCAGCCAAGAAGCCGTACTAGTCGATGAGCAGTTCTTC. This chain connects TRBV4-1 to TRBJ2-1; D possibly corresponds to TRBD2 (5 bases). The germline CDR1 and CDR2 sequences are MGHRA and YSYEKL. The V end was cut by 0 bases, the J end by 8 bases, with 14 bases between. This CDR3 has 15 residues.